A selection of T cell receptor beta chains follows, all from one sample in a study of T cell responses to AZD1222 COVID-19 vaccine. Clones were read by immunoSEQ multiplex PCR, and TCRdb kept only the in-frame ones, dropping some. The repertoire includes 150,000 or so clones, 90% of them detected once, and under 20% sits in the top ten. The sequences come from peripheral blood, collected on day 0 of AZD1222 vaccination. The receptors derive from an adult in good health. The CDR3 runs from the conserved cysteine through the conserved F or W. A D gene is named only where the DNA matches it firmly. Clone size is given for some rows only: seen once, a few or many times, or a class if the clone is expanded.

J	length	size	D	V	DNA	CDR3
TRBJ1-1	14	.	.	TRBV18	TGTGCCAGCTCGCGTCGGCAGGCTGACACTGAAGCTTTCTTT	CASSRRQADTEAFF
TRBJ1-1	12	.	.	TRBV11-2	TGTGCCAGCAGCTTTGCCCCTCCTGAAGCTTTCTTT	CASSFAPPEAFF
TRBJ2-3	13	.	TRBD2	TRBV29-1	TGCAGCGTTGAGACTAGCGGTACAGATACGCAGTATTTT	CSVETSGTDTQYF
TRBJ1-1	15	.	.	TRBV3-1/TRBV3-2	TGTGCCAGCAGCCAAATTGTCGGAGCCGGACCTGAAGCTTTCTTT	CASSQIVGAGPEAFF
TRBJ2-2	12	.	.	TRBV30	TGTGCCTGGACACCTCAACGCGGGGAGCTGTTTTTT	CAWTPQRGELFF
TRBJ1-5	14	.	TRBD1	TRBV28	TGTGCCAGCGACTCAGGGGGCGTCAATCAGCCCCAGCATTTT	CASDSGGVNQPQHF
TRBJ1-1	13	.	.	TRBV2	TGTGCCAGCAGTGACGTCAGGGGCACTGAAGCTTTCTTT	CASSDVRGTEAFF
TRBJ2-1	11	.	.	TRBV4-1	TGCGCCAGCAGCCAAGCCAATGAGCAGTTCTTC	CASSQANEQFF
TRBJ1-2	13	once	.	TRBV19	TGTGCCAGTAGTATCCAGACTAACTATGGCTACACCTTC	CASSIQTNYGYTF
TRBJ1-2	13	.	.	TRBV7-8	TGTGCCAGCAGCTTGGCGGTCGAGGGAGGCTACACCTTC	CASSLAVEGGYTF
TRBJ2-3	15	many	TRBD2	TRBV2	TGTGCCAGCACCCCAGCGGGAAAAATACCAGATACGCAGTATTTT	CASTPAGKIPDTQYF
TRBJ2-3	19	.	TRBD2	TRBV19	TGTGCCAGTAGTACTCCTTCTCGGCTAGCGGTAACAGATACGGGTACGCAGTATTTT	CASSTPSRLAVTDTGTQYF
TRBJ2-3	14	.	.	TRBV4-1	TGCGCCAGCAGCCGCCAACTAGCATCAGATACGCAGTATTTT	CASSRQLASDTQYF
TRBJ2-7	13	.	.	TRBV6-6	TGTGCCAGCTTTAGCGAAACTTCCTACGAGCAGTACTTC	CASFSETSYEQYF
TRBJ1-2	15	.	TRBD1	TRBV11-2	TGTGCCAGCAGCTTAGGGGCCGGGACAGGAGATGTGTACACCTTC	CASSLGAGTGDVYTF
TRBJ2-2	13	once	.	TRBV12-3/TRBV12-4	TGTGCCAGCACCCGGGGAAAATCCGGGGAGCTGTTTTTT	CASTRGKSGELFF
TRBJ2-7	13	.	.	TRBV2	TGTGCCAGCAGAGACTGGCACTCCTACGAGCAGTACTTC	CASRDWHSYEQYF
TRBJ1-1	17	.	TRBD1	TRBV18	TGTGCCAGCTCAATTAAGGGGCAGGGGGCGTTGGTCACTGAAGCTTTCTTT	CASSIKGQGALVTEAFF
TRBJ2-1	13	.	TRBD2	TRBV6-5	TGTGCCAGCACCGGGGGAGGGGCCAATGAGCAGTTCTTC	CASTGGGANEQFF
TRBJ2-7	15	.	TRBD2	TRBV9	TGTGCCAGCAGCGTAGATGGGCTAGCGGAATACGAGCAGTACTTC	CASSVDGLAEYEQYF
TRBJ1-1	15	.	.	TRBV30	TGTGCCTGGAGTCGGGTCGGGCGGTCGGACACTGAAGCTTTCTTT	CAWSRVGRSDTEAFF
TRBJ1-3	12	once	.	TRBV7-2	TGTGCCAGCAGCAGAGACAGAAACACCATATATTTT	CASSRDRNTIYF
TRBJ1-5	16	.	.	TRBV21-1	TGTGCCAGCAGACGGACAGGAAATTTTAGCAATCAGCCCCAGCATTTT	CASRRTGNFSNQPQHF
TRBJ2-1	14	.	.	TRBV9	TGTGCCAGCAGCGTAGACGGACGCGTTGGTGAGCAGTTCTTC	CASSVDGRVGEQFF
TRBJ1-1	13	.	.	TRBV28	TGTGCCACCCTCCTATGGGGCGGCACTGAAGCTTTCTTT	CATLLWGGTEAFF
TRBJ1-3	14	.	.	TRBV4-1	TGCGCCAGCAGCCAACAGGATCACGGAAACACCATATATTTT	CASSQQDHGNTIYF
TRBJ1-4	14	once	.	TRBV7-9	TGTGCCAGCAGCCCAGCGGCACCAGGTGAAAAACTGTTTTTT	CASSPAAPGEKLFF
TRBJ1-1	19	.	.	TRBV18	TGTGCCAGCTCACCAAGGAACGGCGACATTGGGGCGGCAGGCACTGAAGCTTTCTTT	CASSPRNGDIGAAGTEAFF
TRBJ1-1	14	.	TRBD1	TRBV24-1	TGTGCCACCAGTCGGACAGGATTGCCGACTGAAGCTTTCTTT	CATSRTGLPTEAFF
TRBJ1-1	13	.	.	TRBV30	TGTGCCTGGGACCGACTGTGGGACACTGAAGCTTTCTTT	CAWDRLWDTEAFF
TRBJ2-7	16	.	TRBD1	TRBV11-3	TGTGCCAGCAGCTTAAAACAGGGGACAGTGAGGTGCGAGCAGTACTTC	CASSLKQGTVRCEQYF
TRBJ2-1	14	.	TRBD1	TRBV5-1	TGCGCCAGCAGCTTGGGGACAGGCAAGGATGAGCAGTTCTTC	CASSLGTGKDEQFF
TRBJ1-5	15	.	.	TRBV7-8	TGTGCCAGCACGCAAACGGGGGGTCGCAATCAGCCCCAGCATTTT	CASTQTGGRNQPQHF
TRBJ2-7	14	.	.	TRBV4-2	TGTGCCAGCAGCCAAGGCGGGACGACGTACGAGCAGTACTTC	CASSQGGTTYEQYF
TRBJ1-5	16	once	.	TRBV5-8	TGTGCCAGCAGCCCCCTAATGACGAGGGGCCATCAGCCCCAGCATTTT	CASSPLMTRGHQPQHF
TRBJ2-1	16	.	TRBD2	TRBV9	TGTGCCAGCAGCCCGAATTCCGGGACTAGTTCCAGTGAGCAGTTCTTC	CASSPNSGTSSSEQFF
TRBJ1-2	15	.	.	TRBV9	TGTGCCAGCAGCGGCTATAGGGTTTGGGGCTATGGCTACACCTTC	CASSGYRVWGYGYTF
TRBJ2-7	14	once	TRBD1	TRBV7-2	TGTGCCAGCAGCTTGGACAGGGGGCCCCACGAGCAGTACTTC	CASSLDRGPHEQYF
TRBJ1-1	15	.	TRBD1	TRBV6-5	TGTGCCAGCACCCCCCAGACAGGGACAGGGACTGAAGCTTTCTTT	CASTPQTGTGTEAFF
TRBJ1-4	15	.	.	TRBV11-2	TGTGCCAGCAGCCCGTCAGAGGGGAGAAGTGAAAAACTGTTTTTT	CASSPSEGRSEKLFF
TRBJ1-5	15	.	.	TRBV30	TGTGCCTGGAGTTTCGCAGGGAGAGGCAATCAGCCCCAGCATTTT	CAWSFAGRGNQPQHF
TRBJ2-3	13	.	.	TRBV12-3/TRBV12-4	TGTGCCAGCAGCGCCGACCTCACAGATACGCAGTATTTT	CASSADLTDTQYF
TRBJ1-5	15	.	.	TRBV4-3	TGCGCCAGCAGCCAAGTTTCTAAGGAGAATCAGCCCCAGCATTTT	CASSQVSKENQPQHF
TRBJ2-5	15	.	.	TRBV4-2	TGTGCCAGCAGCCAAGAACAAGCGCGACAAGAGACCCAGTACTTC	CASSQEQARQETQYF
TRBJ1-2	15	.	TRBD1	TRBV5-1	TGCGCCAGCAGCTTGGGCCCAGGGGGCAGCGATGGCTACACCTTC	CASSLGPGGSDGYTF
TRBJ1-2	11	.	.	TRBV12-3/TRBV12-4	TGTGCCAGCAGAAAAAAATGGGGCTACACCTTC	CASRKKWGYTF
TRBJ1-2	13	once	TRBD1	TRBV29-1	TGCAGCGCTGGGACAGATAGGGTGCTTGGCTACACCTTC	CSAGTDRVLGYTF
TRBJ1-1	11	.	.	TRBV6-5	TGTGCCAGCGATGACTCTGTGAAAGCTTTCTTT	CASDDSVKAFF
TRBJ2-7	17	.	.	TRBV21-1	TGTGCCAGCAGCAAACGAAATCCCCCGAGAGTAGTGTACGAGCAGTACTTC	CASSKRNPPRVVYEQYF
TRBJ2-2	15	few	.	TRBV5-4	TGTGCCAGCAGCCGGGCAGGGTCGGCCACCGGGGAGCTGTTTTTT	CASSRAGSATGELFF
TRBJ2-1	15	once	.	TRBV11-3	TGTGCCAGCAGCTTAGACGGCGGGATCAACAATGAGCAGTTCTTC	CASSLDGGINNEQFF
TRBJ2-7	16	once	TRBD2	TRBV14	TGTGCCAGCAGCCAGGGACTGGGTCGCGGGGGATACGAGCAGTACTTC	CASSQGLGRGGYEQYF
TRBJ1-4	18	.	TRBD1	TRBV5-4	TGTGCCAGCAGCCCAAGGCCCATCGGACAGGTCTCTAATGAAAAACTGTTTTTT	CASSPRPIGQVSNEKLFF